What follows are 11 T cell receptor beta chains derived from one specimen sequenced in a study of naive CD8 T cells in extremely preterm neonates. Extremely preterm births at about 22-27 weeks of gestation supplied the samples. Findings and limits, study-wide: Preterm CDR3s were shorter than older groups', with fewer N additions and less trimming.

Clones were sequenced by immunoSEQ multiplex PCR, and TCRdb holds only the in-frame ones, with some missing. The data contain tens of thousands of clones, 88% of them singletons. For these receptors, no antigen is known. The sample consisted of naive CD8+ T cells from cord blood. These receptor sequences come from a boy who was born preterm.

V is TRBV18 and J is TRBJ2-7; D might be TRBD1 or TRBD2, each matching 6 bases. There are 15 residues in the CDR3. V was cut by 0 bases and J by 4 bases, with 13 bases left in between. From germline, CDR1 is KGHSH and CDR2 LQKENI. The CDR3 sequence is CASSPPRRGAYEQYF. DNA for the CDR3: TGTGCCAGCTCACCACCACGTAGGGGGGCGTACGAGCAGTACTTC.

V gene TRBV29-1 combines with J gene TRBJ2-7, with a possible D match to TRBD2 (6 bases). Germline assignment: CDR1 SQVTM and CDR2 ANQGSEA. Trimming cost V 3 bases and J 3 bases, with 9 bases left between them. The CDR3 spans 12 residues. CDR3 in amino acids: CSVDEDYYEQYF. The CDR3 nucleotides are TGCAGCGTTGACGAGGACTACTACGAGCAGTACTTC.

The CDR3 sequence is CASSQGANTGELFF. CDR3 in DNA: TGCGCCAGCAGCCAGGGGGCGAACACCGGGGAGCTGTTTTTT. The chain combines TRBV4-1 with TRBJ2-2, with D possibly being TRBD1 or TRBD2 (5 bases each). Looked up from germline, CDR1 is MGHRA and CDR2 is YSYEKL. Deletions cut 3 bases from V and 0 bases from J, with 5 bases between. The CDR3 covers 14 residues.

This clone was counted only a few times. This may be a read error, as it is one base from a much larger clone. The rearrangement links TRBV25-1 to TRBJ1-5, with D perhaps matching TRBD1 (5 bases). V lost 3 bases and J 2 bases, leaving 5 bases between the germline ends. Germline loops: CDR1 MGHDK, CDR2 SYGVNS. The CDR3 consists of 13 residues. In DNA, the CDR3 is TGTGCCAGCAGTGACAGGGGCAATCAGCCCCAGCATTTT. Protein product: CASSDRGNQPQHF.

This clone was recorded once. CDR3: CASSLLQGQGRTEAFF. The CDR3 DNA sequence: TGCGCCAGCAGCCTACTCCAGGGACAGGGACGAACTGAAGCTTTCTTT. V and J are TRBV4-1 and TRBJ1-1; 9 bases line up with TRBD1. Losses at the gene ends were 4 bases for V and 5 bases for J; bases not matched to a gene: 11. The CDR3 has 16 amino acids. Germline loops: CDR1 MGHRA, CDR2 YSYEKL.

With regard to this clone: This may stem from a read error, because a much larger clone lies one nucleotide away. V is TRBV30 and J is TRBJ1-1; D is unresolved. The ends were cut back, 0 bases at V and 0 bases at J, with 2 bases in the middle. CDR3 length: 12 residues. Germline lookup yields CDR1 GTSNPN and CDR2 SVGIG (reference sequence). CDR3 protein: CAWSVVNTEAFF. The CDR3 coding sequence is TGTGCCTGGAGTGTAGTGAACACTGAAGCTTTCTTT.

The CDR3 spells CASSPNYMNTEAFF. The CDR3 DNA follows: TGCGCCAGCAGCCCTAATTACATGAACACTGAAGCTTTCTTT. The gene calls are TRBV5-1 and TRBJ1-1; D not certain. Germline V gene data show CDR1 as SGHRS and CDR2 as YFSETQ. The CDR3 is made up of 14 amino acids. Trimming took 4 bases from V and 0 from J, leaving 10 bases between them.

The chain joins TRBV7-3 to TRBJ2-1, with D possibly being TRBD2 (6 bases). V was clipped by 1 base and J by 8 bases, with 6 bases between them. From germline, CDR1 is SGHTA and CDR2 FQGTGA. CDR3 length equals 12 residues. The chain's CDR3 is CASSLRDYEQFF. The CDR3 coding sequence is TGTGCCAGCAGCTTAAGGGACTATGAGCAGTTCTTC.

This clone came up a few times. V and J are TRBV10-3 and TRBJ1-1; the D is unclear. Germline values: CDR1 ENHRY, CDR2 SYGVKD. CDR3 size: 12 residues. Trimming removed 10 bases from V and 4 bases from J, with 13 bases in between. The CDR3 DNA reads TGTGCCACCTCCTACACTCCCACTGAAGCTTTCTTT. It encodes CATSYTPTEAFF.

The J gene is TRBJ2-1, the V gene TRBV7-3; 14 nucleotides agree with TRBD2. The germline gives CDR1 SGHTA, CDR2 FQGTGA. V lost 2 bases and J lost 8; bases outside the gene matches: 2. This CDR3 has 15 amino acids. CDR3 DNA: TGTGCCAGCAGCTTAGGGACTAGCGGGGGTGATGAGCAGTTCTTC. Protein product: CASSLGTSGGDEQFF. The whole variable domain, remainder taken from reference TRBV7-3 and TRBJ2-1, is GAGVSQTPSNKVTEKGKYVELRCDPISGHTALYWYRQSLGQGPEFLIYFQGTGAADDSGLPNDRFFAVRPEGSVSTLKIQRTERGDSAVYLCASSLGTSGGDEQFFGPGTRLTVL.

This sequence joins TRBV6-5 and TRBJ1-2; weak D call: TRBD1 (5 bases). Trimming pared 6 bases from V and 0 bases from J, leaving 5 bases between. Germline CDR1 and CDR2: MNHEY and SVGAGI. This CDR3 spans 12 amino acids. The CDR3 DNA reads TGTGCCAGCAGGGACACTAACTATGGCTACACCTTC. Amino acids: CASRDTNYGYTF.